This entry is about one TCR beta chain. Germline V gene data show CDR1 as SGHRS and CDR2 as YFSETQ. Trimming pared 0 bases from V and 0 bases from J, leaving 15 bases between. CDR3 length: 17 residues. This entry belongs to a study of memory CD4+ T cells and cytomegalovirus serostatus. Study overall: This sample comes from healthy Belgian adults, under 10 CMV seropositive, approximately 24 seronegative.

The sort gate was single viable CD3+CD4+CD8-CD45RO+ cells for memory CD4+ T cells. After thawing, CD4+ T cells were positively selected. As processed by the authors: After removing out-of-frame reads, under 2.5 million distinct TCRbeta sequences remained. TCRdb's copy holds only in-frame clones and misses some; the assay was immunoSEQ multiplex PCR. V and J calls and clone size are as listed in that table; D and trimming were resolved from the DNA. The sample lists about 73,000 clones; 60% to 80% were seen once. This sequence was found in an adult in good health and CMV-seropositive. Specimen: memory CD4+ T cells from blood. The V gene is TRBV5-1, the J gene TRBJ2-5, with D possibly TRBD1 on 7 matching bases. In DNA, the CDR3 is TGCGCCAGCAGCTTGGGGTGGGCGGGACAGCACCAAGAGACCCAGTACTTC. It is translated as CASSLGWAGQHQETQYF.